Sequencing of this TCR beta chain was carried out in a study of beta chain features in type 1 diabetes. Across the whole study: Sorted cells numbering over 95,000,000 were examined across all samples. Whole-study findings and limits: PCR might show a preference for shorter templates, equally across patients and controls. Moderate but significant shortening of TCRB CDR3s was recorded in all four CD4+ subsets from Type 1 diabetes patients.

A word on this clone: The target antigen is unknown.

Investigators reverse transcribed all isolated RNA, so they sequenced expressed TCRB transcripts. TCRdb's table, derived via immunoSEQ multiplex PCR, lists solely in-frame clones and lacks some. The data show hundreds of thousands of clones, with over 14% seen just once and 0.015% to 0.019% held by the top ten. Germline CDR1 reads SNHLY; CDR2 reads FYNNEI. CDR3 length: 14 amino acids. Between the trimmed V and J ends, which lost 7 bases and 3 bases, there was a span of 15 bases. V and J are TRBV2 and TRBJ1-1; D is undetermined. The receptor was derived from a man between 18 and 29 years old with type 1 diabetes. The sequenced sample was naive CD4+ T cells from blood. The CDR3 is CASTLAGWDTEAFF. CDR3 coding DNA: TGTGCCAGCACCCTCGCGGGGTGGGACACTGAAGCTTTCTTT.